One and the same sample provided the 7 T cell receptor beta chains below, sequenced in a study of shared clonotypes between healthy human individuals. Profiled with immunoSEQ multiplex PCR; TCRdb holds only in-frame clones, not every one. The data contain hundreds of thousands of clones, around 72% of them singletons. The specimen sequenced was memory CD4+ T cells sorted from blood. Subset of the sample: CD45RA-negative fraction. The source of these receptors is a woman aged 30 to 39 in good health.

V is TRBV10-3 and J is TRBJ2-5, with 9 bases fitting TRBD1. In germline, CDR1 is ENHRY, CDR2 SYGVKD. V dropped 9 bases and J dropped 5; count of bases not matched to a gene: 4. CDR3 length: 12 residues. CDR3 DNA sequence: TGTGCCATGGGACAGGGTCCGGAGACCCAGTACTTC. The encoded protein is CAMGQGPETQYF.

The chain has TRBV5-1 and TRBJ2-3, with D unresolved. The CDR3 is 13 amino acids. CDR1 and CDR2 (germline): SGHRS, YFSETQ. Trimming pared 0 bases from V and 2 bases from J, leaving 4 bases between. The CDR3 loop is CASSLVVTDTQYF. The CDR3 DNA follows: TGCGCCAGCAGCTTGGTAGTCACAGATACGCAGTATTTT.

The V and J genes are TRBV27 and TRBJ2-1; possibly TRBD2 for D (5 bases). Trimming shortened V by 7 bases and J by 3 bases, and 10 bases separated the two germline ends. CDR3 length: 13 residues. From germline, CDR1 is MNHEY and CDR2 SMNVEV (reference sequence). DNA for the CDR3: TGTGCCAGCACGGCTAGCCGCTACAATGAGCAGTTCTTC. The encoded protein is CASTASRYNEQFF.

This sequence joins TRBV6-5 and TRBJ2-5; 8 nucleotides line up with TRBD2. The trim removed 6 bases at V and 7 bases at J, leaving 13 bases unmatched. Germline V lookup: CDR1 MNHEY, CDR2 SVGAGI. The CDR3 is made up of 15 amino acids. The CDR3 bases are TGTGCCAGCAGCGCCCGAACGGGAGGGCCAGGGACCCAGTACTTC. Translated: CASSARTGGPGTQYF.

The chain couples TRBV28 to TRBJ2-7; 8 bases align to TRBD1. Germline values: CDR1 MDHEN, CDR2 SYDVKM. The junction had 7 bases not matched to a gene; V was cut back by 8 bases and J by 4 bases. The CDR3 covers 13 residues. The CDR3 is CASGTGQGYEQYF. CDR3 DNA: TGTGCCAGCGGGACAGGACAGGGATACGAGCAGTACTTC.

The chain joins TRBV7-2 to TRBJ2-1; 7 nucleotides line up with TRBD2. Germline trimming cut 4 bases from V and 6 bases from J; bases unmatched to any gene: 6. Germline CDR1 and CDR2: SGHTA and FQGNSA. This CDR3 has 14 amino acids. CDR3 sequence reads: CASSSQTSSNEQFF. CDR3 nucleotide sequence: TGTGCCAGCAGCTCACAGACTAGCAGCAATGAGCAGTTCTTC.

The chain links TRBV2 to TRBJ1-5; possibly TRBD1 for D (5 bases). Germline lookup yields CDR1 SNHLY and CDR2 FYNNEI. V dropped 6 bases and J dropped 3 bases, with 6 bases sitting between them. This CDR3 is 12 amino acids long. The DNA for the CDR3 is TGTGCCAGCAGGGACAACAATCAGCCCCAGCATTTT. Protein: CASRDNNQPQHF.